This passage covers 7 T cell receptor beta chains from one sample sequenced in a study of identical twins. TCRdb reprocessed the 5' RACE reads via MiXCR and lists one record per CDR3 protein. The data hold 1.5 million to 2 million distinct CDR3 sequences, with less than 40% observed a single time. Sequencing was done on a sample of cord blood. Every receptor here comes from a newborn girl in good health.

The table lists this clonotype with a few counts. The chain carries TRBV11-2 and TRBJ2-1; TRBD2 is a possible D gene (6 bases). This CDR3 is built from 16 residues. Germline loops: CDR1 SGHAT, CDR2 FQNNGV. Trimming cost V 8 bases and J 3 bases, with 20 bases left between them. In DNA, the CDR3 is TGTGCCAGCCTGTTAGGTCGCCGGGACTTCTACAATGAGCAGTTCTTC. Amino acid sequence: CASLLGRRDFYNEQFF.

The V gene is TRBV11-1, the J gene TRBJ1-2, with D possibly being TRBD1 (6 bases). Germline lookup yields CDR1 SGHAT and CDR2 FQDESV (reference sequence). V was shortened by 5 bases and J by 8 bases, with 18 bases between the two germline ends. This CDR3 region has 14 residues. CDR3 sequence: CASSPRGTLKGYTF. CDR3 DNA: TGTGCCAGCAGCCCTAGAGGGACACTGAAGGGCTACACCTTC.

The chain recombines TRBV4-2 with TRBJ2-5; D remains unclear. The CDR3 is 13 residues long. The V end was cut by 0 bases, the J end by 12 bases, with 14 bases between. CDR1 and CDR2 from the germline V gene are LGHNA and YNFKEQ. The CDR3 DNA follows: TGTGCCAGCAGCCAAGATTCCGGGTCTGAGAAGTACTTC. Residues: CASSQDSGSEKYF.

This clonotype turned up a few times. The chain is built from TRBV2 and TRBJ2-5; tentatively, D is TRBD2 (5 bases). The J call may be mistaken, given a closer DNA end match to TRBJ2-7. The CDR3 runs 15 residues. Germline values: CDR1 SNHLY, CDR2 FYNNEI. CDR3 nucleotide sequence: TGTGCCAGCAGTGAAGGGAGGCTAGCCCCAAGCGAGCAGTACTTC. Its protein is CASSEGRLAPSEQYF.

The chain couples TRBV4-2 to TRBJ2-5; D perhaps matches TRBD2 (5 bases). CDR1 and CDR2 from the germline V gene are LGHNA and YNFKEQ. The ends were cut back, 2 bases at V and 0 bases at J, with 10 bases in the middle. This CDR3 comprises 15 residues. The CDR3 is CASSQKGADQETQYF. The CDR3, as DNA: TGTGCCAGCAGCCAAAAAGGAGCGGACCAAGAGACCCAGTACTTC.

V usage is TRBV3-1 and J usage is TRBJ1-2, with D tentatively TRBD1 (5 bases). This CDR3 comprises 13 residues. The V end was cut by 10 bases, the J end by 4 bases, with 16 bases between. CDR1 is LGHDT and CDR2 is YNNKEL in the germline V gene (reference sequence). The CDR3 DNA reads TGTGCCACCGGACGTGGGGGTCTCTATGGCTACACCTTC. Its protein is CATGRGGLYGYTF.

This clonotype was recorded at least ten times. The chain is built from TRBV28 and TRBJ2-7; 8 nucleotides agree with TRBD2. Trimming took 5 bases from V and 5 from J; bases not matched to a gene: 5. The CDR3 is 13 amino acids. The V gene's germline CDR1 is MDHEN and CDR2 SYDVKM. The DNA of the CDR3 is TGTGCCAGCAGTCCAGGACTAGCCCACGAGCAGTACTTC. Its translation: CASSPGLAHEQYF. The full variable domain, its missing parts supplied by reference TRBV28 and TRBJ2-7, is DVKVTQSSRYLVKRTGEKVFLECVQDMDHENMFWYRQDPGLGLRLIYFSYDVKMKEKGDIPEGYSVSREKKERFSLILESASTNQTSMYLCASSPGLAHEQYFGPGTRLTVT.